These T cell receptor beta chains were read from a single sample in a study of vaccination effects on CD4 cells after COVID-19. Sequencing was performed with immunoSEQ multiplex PCR; in TCRdb, only in-frame clones are kept and a portion is missing. Of more than 40,000 clones in the sample, around 78% are singletons; the top ten hold roughly 10%. Which antigens these TCRs recognize remains unknown. Sequenced material: CD4+ T cells from PBMCs cultured with SARS-CoV-2 spike peptides, taken before COVID-19 vaccination. These receptors came from a human donor who received a COVID-19 vaccine. Each CDR3 is given with its conserved first and last residue. The D gene is left open where the match is weak. The listing skips clone size in some rows; elsewhere it reads once, few, many or a size class.

clone size	J gene	V gene	D gene	CDR3 DNA	CDR3 protein
NA	TRBJ1-5	TRBV28	TRBD1	TGTGCCAGCAGTTCCCGGACAGGGGGCAATCAGCCCCAGCATTTT	CASSSRTGGNQPQHF
NA	TRBJ2-2	TRBV9	TRBD2	TGTGCCAGCAGCGTAGGCTTGGCGGGAGGCGGGGAGCTGTTTTTT	CASSVGLAGGGELFF
NA	TRBJ1-2	TRBV7-9	TRBD1	TGTGCCAGCAGCGAGGGGGCCGGGACAATCGGCTACACCTTC	CASSEGAGTIGYTF
NA	TRBJ2-1	TRBV7-8	TRBD2	TGTGCCCTAGGGGAGGGCAACACTAATGAGCAGTTCTTC	CALGEGNTNEQFF
NA	TRBJ2-5	TRBV5-1	TRBD1	TGCGCCAGCAGCTTGGCGTTGGGGGGACAGGGCAAAGAGACCCAGTACTTC	CASSLALGGQGKETQYF
NA	TRBJ2-5	TRBV7-9	NA	TGTGCCAGCAGCTTCCAGGGAGAGACCCAGTACTTC	CASSFQGETQYF
NA	TRBJ2-3	TRBV15	NA	TGTGCCACTGGGGGAGCGGCCGGGGGCGATACGCAGTATTTT	CATGGAAGGDTQYF
NA	TRBJ1-1	TRBV5-1	NA	TGCGCCAGCAGCTTGGCTCCGGGACTCACTGAAGCTTTCTTT	CASSLAPGLTEAFF
NA	TRBJ2-5	TRBV3-1/TRBV3-2	TRBD2	TGTGCCAGCAGCCAAGTGTTGACGGGGGGGCCGGAGACCCAGTACTTC	CASSQVLTGGPETQYF
NA	TRBJ1-1	TRBV19	NA	TGTGCCAGTAGTATTAATCGGGCCTTGGACACTGAAGCTTTCTTT	CASSINRALDTEAFF
few	TRBJ1-4	TRBV6-1	NA	TGTGCCAGCAGTGTCCGCCGGCAGCCAACTAATGAAAAACTGTTTTTT	CASSVRRQPTNEKLFF
NA	TRBJ1-6	TRBV7-3	TRBD1	TGTGCCAGCAGCCTAACAGGGGAGGAAAGATCACCCCTCCACTTT	CASSLTGEERSPLHF
few	TRBJ1-3	TRBV18	NA	TGTGCCAGCTCTTGGGAAGCAGGGTTTGGTGACACCATATATTTT	CASSWEAGFGDTIYF
NA	TRBJ2-6	TRBV5-5	TRBD1	TGTGCCAGCAGCTTGTCAACAGGGGGCTCTGGGGCCAACGTCCTGACTTTC	CASSLSTGGSGANVLTF
NA	TRBJ1-2	TRBV6-5	NA	TGTGCCAGCAGGAGTTCAAGGGACGCGGGTGACGCCTACACCTTC	CASRSSRDAGDAYTF
NA	TRBJ1-2	TRBV2	NA	TGTGCCAGCAGTGACAGAACGCTGGGGTTACACTATGGCTACACCTTC	CASSDRTLGLHYGYTF
NA	TRBJ1-3	TRBV18	NA	TGTGCCAGCTCACCCAACTCAGGGTCGGCTGGAAACACCATATATTTT	CASSPNSGSAGNTIYF
NA	TRBJ2-6	TRBV7-7	NA	TGTGCCAGCAGCTTGGTCTCTGGGGCCAACGTCCTGACTTTC	CASSLVSGANVLTF
NA	TRBJ2-1	TRBV7-2	TRBD2	TGTGCCAGCAGGCATGATACAACTAGCGGGGATGAGCAGTTCTTC	CASRHDTTSGDEQFF
NA	TRBJ1-2	TRBV7-2	NA	TGTGCCAGCAGCGCCGGACTCTCAAACTATGGCTACACCTTC	CASSAGLSNYGYTF
NA	TRBJ2-5	TRBV5-5	NA	TGTGCCAGCAGCTCCGACTGGGGGACCCAGTACTTC	CASSSDWGTQYF
NA	TRBJ1-6	TRBV2	NA	TGTGCCAGCAGCCTACAGCGCTCCTATAATTCACCCCTCCACTTT	CASSLQRSYNSPLHF
NA	TRBJ1-2	TRBV7-2	TRBD1	TGTGCCAGCAGCTTAGCGGGGACAGCCGTCCCTAACTATGGCTACACCTTC	CASSLAGTAVPNYGYTF
NA	TRBJ2-4	TRBV24-1	TRBD1	TGTGCCACCAGTGATACCCGACAGGGGGCGGACATTCAGTACTTC	CATSDTRQGADIQYF
NA	TRBJ2-3	TRBV6-5	TRBD2	TGTGCCAGCAGGCCTAGCGGGGTCACAGATACGCAGTATTTT	CASRPSGVTDTQYF
once	TRBJ2-5	TRBV6-5	NA	TGTGCCAGCCTTTACCACCGGACCCAGTACTTC	CASLYHRTQYF
NA	TRBJ1-2	TRBV18	TRBD1	TGTGCCAGCTCACCCATAGGGGGACAGGGCTACACCTTC	CASSPIGGQGYTF
NA	TRBJ2-1	TRBV29-1	NA	TGCAGCGCCCCCAGACCGACTAGTAATAATGAGCAGTTCTTC	CSAPRPTSNNEQFF
NA	TRBJ2-2	TRBV9	TRBD1	TGTGCCAGCAGCGTAGGGGCAGACAGGGGGAACACCGGGGAGCTGTTTTTT	CASSVGADRGNTGELFF
NA	TRBJ2-2	TRBV5-1	NA	TGCGCCAGCAGCTTCCCAGGGAACACCGGGGAGCTGTTTTTT	CASSFPGNTGELFF
NA	TRBJ2-3	TRBV11-2	TRBD2	TGTGCCAGCAGCTTGAATTCGGGGGGGCAATCAGATACGCAGTATTTT	CASSLNSGGQSDTQYF
NA	TRBJ1-2	TRBV19	TRBD1	TGTGCCAGTAGTATCCCAGGACAGGCCGTTAGCTATGGCTACACCTTC	CASSIPGQAVSYGYTF
NA	TRBJ2-3	TRBV6-2/TRBV6-3	NA	TGTGCCAGCAGTTATTCGGTGGATACGCAGTATTTT	CASSYSVDTQYF
NA	TRBJ2-1	TRBV27	TRBD2	TGTGCCAGCAGTTTACCTCCCCGATGGGGGCGGGGGGGCCTTGTTCCCAATGAGCAGTTCTTC	CASSLPPRWGRGGLVPNEQFF
NA	TRBJ1-5	TRBV2	TRBD1	TGTGCCAGCAGTGACAGGGGGCGCGGCAATCAGCCCCAGCATTTT	CASSDRGRGNQPQHF
once	TRBJ2-1	TRBV2	TRBD2	TGTGCCAGCGCTAGTATAGCGGGGGCCTTGAATGAGCAGTTCTTC	CASASIAGALNEQFF
NA	TRBJ1-4	TRBV5-1	TRBD1	TGCGCCAGCAGCGCCCGGGGACAGGGGCGCTCGGGGAGTGAAAAACTGTTTTTT	CASSARGQGRSGSEKLFF
NA	TRBJ1-1	TRBV5-4	TRBD1	TGTGCCAGCAGCCTAGAGGGACAGGGGTGGACTGAAGCTTTCTTT	CASSLEGQGWTEAFF
NA	TRBJ2-3	TRBV28	TRBD1	TGTGCCAGCAGCCCAGCCGGGACAGGGGTCACAGATACGCAGTATTTT	CASSPAGTGVTDTQYF
NA	TRBJ1-5	TRBV6-5	NA	TGTGCCAGCAGTTATGATACGAATCAGCCCCAGCATTTT	CASSYDTNQPQHF
NA	TRBJ2-4	TRBV7-2	NA	TGTGCCAGCAGCTTAGGTGGGGTCAAAAACATTCAGTACTTC	CASSLGGVKNIQYF
NA	TRBJ1-3	TRBV9	TRBD1	TGTGCCAGCAGCCTCCGGGACAGTTCGGTAGGGGGAAACACCATATATTTT	CASSLRDSSVGGNTIYF
few	TRBJ1-4	TRBV11-2	NA	TGTGCCAGCAGCTTATCTCCCACTAATGAAAAACTGTTTTTT	CASSLSPTNEKLFF
NA	TRBJ2-1	TRBV19	NA	TGTGCCAGTAGTATCGGTAGCGGCTACTCCTACAATGAGCAGTTCTTC	CASSIGSGYSYNEQFF
NA	TRBJ2-1	TRBV5-4	NA	TGTGCCAGCAGCGACTCCTCTCGCTCCTACAATGAGCAGTTCTTC	CASSDSSRSYNEQFF
once	TRBJ2-6	TRBV7-8	TRBD1	TGTGCCAGCAGCTTAAGGGACAGGGGAATCTCTGGGGCCAACGTCCTGACTTTC	CASSLRDRGISGANVLTF
NA	TRBJ1-2	TRBV6-1	TRBD1	TGTGCCAGCAGAGAGACAGGGACGAACTATGGCTACACCTTC	CASRETGTNYGYTF
NA	TRBJ2-1	TRBV18	TRBD1	TGTGCCAGCTCACCGAGGGACAGGTCGGGAAATGAGCAGTTCTTC	CASSPRDRSGNEQFF
NA	TRBJ2-3	TRBV10-3	TRBD2	TGTGCCATCAGTGTCCGGCTAGCGGGGGGAGATACGCAGTATTTT	CAISVRLAGGDTQYF
few	TRBJ2-2	TRBV2	TRBD1	TGTGCCAGCAGGGACAGGGGATCGGCCGGGGAGCTGTTTTTT	CASRDRGSAGELFF
NA	TRBJ1-1	TRBV7-2	NA	TGTGCCAGCAGCACCGGGACGAACACTGAAGCTTTCTTT	CASSTGTNTEAFF
NA	TRBJ1-2	TRBV12-3/TRBV12-4	NA	TGTGCCAGCAGTTTCCTAAACTATGGCTACACCTTC	CASSFLNYGYTF
once	TRBJ1-6	TRBV10-2	TRBD1	TGCGCCAGCAGTGAGCCCGGGACAGGGAACTCACCCCTCCACTTT	CASSEPGTGNSPLHF
NA	TRBJ1-6	TRBV5-8	NA	TGTGCCAGCAGCTTGTTGGGACCCAATTCACCCCTCCACTTT	CASSLLGPNSPLHF
NA	TRBJ2-5	TRBV6-5	NA	TGTGCCAGCAGTTACGGACGGGCTGGCCAAGAGACCCAGTACTTC	CASSYGRAGQETQYF